The next 9 T cell receptor beta chains were all read from a single sample in a study of shared clonotypes between healthy human individuals. As defined, naive CD8 cells were CD45RO-negative and positively selected for CCR7, with terminally differentiated effector memory CD45RA+ cells excluded. Assay: immunoSEQ multiplex PCR; the TCRdb copy retains only in-frame clones and omits some. This sample has millions of clones; just over 90% occur once, and the top ten carry around 1.7%. The sample comprised naive CD8+ T cells from PBMCs. The receptors here all came from a man younger than 30 in good health. Some clones in this sample may be carry-over from other donors' samples.

This rearrangement joins TRBV7-8 to TRBJ2-3, with 14 bases that match TRBD2. J lost 4 bases, V lost 3 bases, and 3 bases had no gene match. The germline V gene encodes CDR1 SGHVS and CDR2 FQNEAQ. The CDR3 has 16 residues. DNA for the CDR3: TGTGCCAGCAGCTTGGGACTAGCGGGAGAGGCAGATACGCAGTATTTT. Translation: CASSLGLAGEADTQYF.

This chain connects TRBV6-1 to TRBJ1-5; D uncertain. The V end was cut by 6 bases, the J end by 5 bases, with 11 bases between. Germline V gene lookup returns CDR1 MNHNS and CDR2 SASEGT. The CDR3 extends over 13 amino acids. CDR3 coding DNA: TGTGCCAGCAGGATGGTCCATTATCAGCCCCAGCATTTT. Amino acid sequence: CASRMVHYQPQHF.

This chain uses TRBV6-4 with TRBJ2-1, with 8 positions matching TRBD2. The germline CDR1 and CDR2 sequences are MRHNA and SNTAGT. The CDR3 is 14 residues long. Trimming took 1 base from V and 14 from J; bases not matched to a gene: 10. This CDR3 reads CASSDLTGGPPEFF. The CDR3 bases are TGTGCCAGCAGTGACTTGACGGGAGGGCCCCCGGAGTTCTTC.

This chain uses TRBV10-1 with TRBJ2-1; D is uncertain. This CDR3 is 12 amino acids long. CDR1 is WNHNN and CDR2 is SYGVQD in the germline V gene (reference sequence). Trimming pared 3 bases from V and 8 bases from J, leaving 8 bases between. The chain's CDR3 is CASSDSGYEQFF. CDR3 in DNA: TGCGCCAGCAGTGACTCCGGCTATGAGCAGTTCTTC.

The chain employs TRBV6-5 and TRBJ2-1; tentatively, D is TRBD2 (6 bases). CDR3 length: 15 amino acids. Germline V lookup: CDR1 MNHEY, CDR2 SVGAGI. V lost 8 bases to trimming and J lost 5 bases, with 19 bases between them. The CDR3: CASGWRGSGNNEQFF. CDR3 nucleotides: TGTGCCAGCGGGTGGAGGGGTAGCGGAAACAATGAGCAGTTCTTC.

The chain has TRBV28 and TRBJ2-7; D ambiguous. Germline V gene lookup returns CDR1 MDHEN and CDR2 SYDVKM. V dropped 2 bases and J dropped 0 bases, with 8 bases sitting between them. This CDR3 has 14 residues. The CDR3 DNA follows: TGTGCCAGCAGTTTAGCCCAGACCTCCTACGAGCAGTACTTC. Protein sequence: CASSLAQTSYEQYF.

This clone was detected once. The genes are TRBV7-9 and TRBJ2-5; no definite D call. Matching the DNA end better, TRBJ2-7 makes the J call doubtful. Germline CDR1 SEHNR, CDR2 FQNEAQ (reference sequence). This CDR3 comprises 12 residues. The CDR3 region has the DNA TGTGCCAGCAGCTTACCCGGCTACGAGCAGTACTTC. Protein: CASSLPGYEQYF.

Remarks on this clone: The identical CDR3 is also encoded by other nucleotide sequences in the sample. CDR3 nucleotide sequence: TGTGCCAGCAGTTCTACAGGTCCCTACGAGCAGTACTTC. This sequence encodes CASSSTGPYEQYF. This rearrangement joins TRBV27 to TRBJ2-7; possibly TRBD1 for D (5 bases). Germline-derived CDR1 and CDR2 are MNHEY and SMNVEV (reference sequence). The CDR3 length is 13 residues. Trimming took 4 bases from V and 2 from J, leaving 9 bases between them.

This clone was seen only once. The genes are TRBV2 and TRBJ1-1, with D possibly TRBD1 on 6 matching bases. V was clipped by 8 bases and J by 1 base, with 11 bases between them. This CDR3 has 13 residues. Germline-derived CDR1 and CDR2 are SNHLY and FYNNEI. The CDR3 DNA reads as TGTGCCAGCTACCGAGGGGGGAACACTGAAGCTTTCTTT. This gives the protein CASYRGGNTEAFF.